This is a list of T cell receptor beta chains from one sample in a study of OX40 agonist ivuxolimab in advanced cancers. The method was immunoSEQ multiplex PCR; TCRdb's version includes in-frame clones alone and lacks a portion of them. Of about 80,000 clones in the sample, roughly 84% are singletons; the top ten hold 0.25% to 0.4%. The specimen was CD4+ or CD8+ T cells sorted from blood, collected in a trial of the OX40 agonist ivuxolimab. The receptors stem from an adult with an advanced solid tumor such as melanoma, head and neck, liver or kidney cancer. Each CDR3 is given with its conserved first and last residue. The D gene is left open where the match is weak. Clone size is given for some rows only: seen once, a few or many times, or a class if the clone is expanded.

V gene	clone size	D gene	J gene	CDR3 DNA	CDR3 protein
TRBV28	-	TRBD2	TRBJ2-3	TGTGCCAGCAGTTCCCATTTGCGGGGGGGCCGAACAGATACGCAGTATTTT	CASSSHLRGGRTDTQYF
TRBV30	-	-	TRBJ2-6	TGTGCCTGGGGGGGTTACGGGTCCTCTGGGGCCAACGTCCTGACTTTC	CAWGGYGSSGANVLTF
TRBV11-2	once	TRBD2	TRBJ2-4	TGTGCCAGCAGCTTAGCAGCGGGAGGGACAAAAAACATTCAGTACTTC	CASSLAAGGTKNIQYF
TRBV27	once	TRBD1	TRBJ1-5	TGTGCCAGCAGAAGGGACGGGACAGAGGGGAATCAGCCCCAGCATTTT	CASRRDGTEGNQPQHF
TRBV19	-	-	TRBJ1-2	TGTGCCAGTCGGATCGACTATGGCTACACCTTC	CASRIDYGYTF
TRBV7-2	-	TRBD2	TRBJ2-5	TGTGCCAGCAGCTTATTTAGCGGGGGGGCCGGAGAGACCCAGTACTTC	CASSLFSGGAGETQYF
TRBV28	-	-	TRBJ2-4	TGTGCCAGCAGCCCGGCCGGGTCCCCTAAAAACATTCAGTACTTC	CASSPAGSPKNIQYF
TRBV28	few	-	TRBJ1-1	TGTGCCAGCAGCCCCGGATCCGTGGGGAGGGCTTTCTTT	CASSPGSVGRAFF
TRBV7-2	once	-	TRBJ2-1	TGTGCCAGCAGCTTAGGACTTAACGATGAGCAGTTCTTC	CASSLGLNDEQFF
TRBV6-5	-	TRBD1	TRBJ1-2	TGTGCCAGCAGTTCCCCCCGGGACAGCGGAAGCTATGGCTACACCTTC	CASSSPRDSGSYGYTF
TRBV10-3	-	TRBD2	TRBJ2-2	TGTGCCATCAGTGACCTAGCGGGAGGCCCCGGGGAGCTGTTTTTT	CAISDLAGGPGELFF
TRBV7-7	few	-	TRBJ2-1	TGTGCCAGCAGCTTAGCTGGCGGCAATGAGCAGTTCTTC	CASSLAGGNEQFF
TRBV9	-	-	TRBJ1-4	TGTGCCAGCAGCATGGGCGTATCGACTAATGAAAAACTGTTTTTT	CASSMGVSTNEKLFF
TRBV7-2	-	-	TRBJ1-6	TGTGCCAGCAGCTTGGGACGCCGGTGGAATAATTCACCCCTCCACTTT	CASSLGRRWNNSPLHF
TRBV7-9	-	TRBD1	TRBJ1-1	TGTGCCAGCAGTCCGGGACAGACTATGAACACTGAAGCTTTCTTT	CASSPGQTMNTEAFF
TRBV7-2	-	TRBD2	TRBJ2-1	TGTGCCAGCAGCGCCGGGACTAGCGGGAGTGAGCAGTTCTTC	CASSAGTSGSEQFF
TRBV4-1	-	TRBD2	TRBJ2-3	TGCGCCAGCAGCCAAGTATGGGGGACTAGCTCAGATACGCAGTATTTT	CASSQVWGTSSDTQYF
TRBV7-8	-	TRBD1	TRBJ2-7	TGTGCCAGCAGCTTTTTCGGGACAGGGGGCTCCTACGAGCAGTACTTC	CASSFFGTGGSYEQYF
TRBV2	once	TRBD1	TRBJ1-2	TGTGCCAGCAGGAGGGACAGGAACTATGGCTACACCTTC	CASRRDRNYGYTF
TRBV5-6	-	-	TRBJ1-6	TGTGCCAGCAGCTTACCGGGGGGACCGGCACCCCTCCACTTT	CASSLPGGPAPLHF
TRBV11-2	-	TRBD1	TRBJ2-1	TGTGCCAGCAGCTTATCCGGGACAGGGTATAATGAGCAGTTCTTC	CASSLSGTGYNEQFF
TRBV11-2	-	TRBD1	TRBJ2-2	TGTGCCAGCAGAATCATCACAGGGGGAGTGGCCCCGAACACCGGGGAGCTGTTTTTT	CASRIITGGVAPNTGELFF
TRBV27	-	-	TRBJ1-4	TGTGCCAGCAGTTTATTTGGACAAGCGGAGGAAAAACTGTTTTTT	CASSLFGQAEEKLFF
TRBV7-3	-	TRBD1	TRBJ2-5	TGTGCCAGCAGCTTACCAGGGGGAGAGACCCAGTACTTC	CASSLPGGETQYF
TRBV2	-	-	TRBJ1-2	TGTGCCAGCATAAGGGAGAGAGCTAACTATGGCTACACCTTC	CASIRERANYGYTF
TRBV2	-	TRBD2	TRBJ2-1	TGTGCCAGCTTCCGCGTCGGACTAGCGGGGTCCCTGGGGTACAATGAGCAGTTCTTC	CASFRVGLAGSLGYNEQFF
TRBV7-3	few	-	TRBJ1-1	TGTGCCACCAAGGAGTCCCCGAACACTGAAGCTTTCTTT	CATKESPNTEAFF
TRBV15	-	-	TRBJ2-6	TGTGCCACCTCCCTGGGGCTACAGGGGGCCAACGTCCTGACTTTC	CATSLGLQGANVLTF
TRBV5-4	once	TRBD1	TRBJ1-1	TGTGCCAGCAGCCTACGACGGGACAGGGGGCTCGAAGCTTTCTTT	CASSLRRDRGLEAFF
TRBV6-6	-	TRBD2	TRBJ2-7	TGTGCCAGCAGTTACAATTGGGAGGGCGCCTACGAGCAGTACTTC	CASSYNWEGAYEQYF
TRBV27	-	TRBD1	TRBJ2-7	TGTGCCAGCAGTGGGACAAGACAGGGATACGAGCAGTACTTC	CASSGTRQGYEQYF
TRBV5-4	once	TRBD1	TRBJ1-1	TGTGCCAGCAGCCCCCGGGGACAGAGGACTGAAGCTTTCTTT	CASSPRGQRTEAFF
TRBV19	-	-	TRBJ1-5	TGTGCCAGTAGAGACAGTTTAATCAGGGCCCAGCATTTT	CASRDSLIRAQHF
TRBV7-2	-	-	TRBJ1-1	TGTGCCAGCAGCTTAAAGGTGGGGAACACTGAAGCTTTCTTT	CASSLKVGNTEAFF
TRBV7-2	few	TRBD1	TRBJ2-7	TGTGCCAGCAGCCCGCAGGACAGGGGCCAGCAGTACTTC	CASSPQDRGQQYF
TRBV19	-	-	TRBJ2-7	TGTGCCAGTAGTATAGCCCTGGGGGGGCGCGAGCAGTACTTC	CASSIALGGREQYF
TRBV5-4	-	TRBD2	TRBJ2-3	TGTGCCAGCGGCGGGGGGGCCACGCAGTATTTT	CASGGGATQYF
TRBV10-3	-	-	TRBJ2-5	TGTGCCATCAGTGAAAGTCTTGGGGGCGTAGAGACCCAGTACTTC	CAISESLGGVETQYF
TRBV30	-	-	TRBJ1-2	TGTGCCTGGAGTGTATCCCGCGTGTTCTACACCTTC	CAWSVSRVFYTF
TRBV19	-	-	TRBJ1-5	TGTGCCAGTAGAAGGGGAGAAAACCAGCCCCAGCATTTT	CASRRGENQPQHF
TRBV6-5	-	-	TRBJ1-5	TGTGCCAGCAGTTATTGGCAGGCCCTTCAGCCCCAGCATTTT	CASSYWQALQPQHF
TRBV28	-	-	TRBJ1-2	TGTGCCAGCAGTTTTGGCAGAAATGGCTACACCTTC	CASSFGRNGYTF
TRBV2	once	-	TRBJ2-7	TGTGCCAGCAGCGCCACCAGATCGCGGGGTGACGAGCAGTACTTC	CASSATRSRGDEQYF
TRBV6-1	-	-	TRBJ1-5	TGTGCCAGCAGTACAAGGGGATTATTTCAGCCCCAGCATTTT	CASSTRGLFQPQHF
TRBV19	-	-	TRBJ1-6	TGTGCCAGTAGTATAGTCCTCACCGAGGCTTCACCCCTCCACTTT	CASSIVLTEASPLHF
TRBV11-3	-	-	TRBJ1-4	-	CASSLVDRDELMKNCFF
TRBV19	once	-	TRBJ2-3	TGTGCCAGTACCATGCAAGACAGCAGCACAGATACGCAGTATTTT	CASTMQDSSTDTQYF
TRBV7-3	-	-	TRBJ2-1	TGTGCCAGCAGCTTATTCAGCCTCAATGAGCAGTTCTTC	CASSLFSLNEQFF
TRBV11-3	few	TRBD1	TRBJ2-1	TGTGCCAGCAGCTTAGGAGGGGGCCGGGACAATGAGCAGTTCTTC	CASSLGGGRDNEQFF
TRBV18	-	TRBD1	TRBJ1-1	TGTGCCAGCTCACCGGGACAGGGGGCCGCTGAAGCTTTCTTT	CASSPGQGAAEAFF
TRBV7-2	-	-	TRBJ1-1	TGTGCCAGCAGCCGCCAGATGAACACTGAAGCTTTCTTT	CASSRQMNTEAFF
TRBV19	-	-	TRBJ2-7	TGTGCCTGCTCCGTAGGGCTTTTTTCCTACGAGCAGTACTTC	CACSVGLFSYEQYF
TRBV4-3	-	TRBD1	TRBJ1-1	TGCGCCAGCAGCCATGACAGGGAGGCTGAAGCTTTCTTT	CASSHDREAEAFF